This TCR beta chain stems from a study of OX40 agonist ivuxolimab in advanced cancers. Study-level information: An anti-OX40 (CD134) antibody with agonistic activity, ivuxolimab, was administered to patients.

The CDR3 extends over 15 amino acids. Trimming took 0 bases from V and 1 from J, leaving 7 bases between them. The V gene's germline CDR1 is SEHNR and CDR2 FQNEAQ (reference sequence). The assay was immunoSEQ multiplex PCR, and TCRdb's table has in-frame clones only and misses some. Counted here are about 44,000 clones, 70% to 90% occurring once; the ten biggest clones make up 40% to 55%. This specimen consisted of CD4+ or CD8+ T cells sorted from blood, obtained in a trial of the OX40 agonist ivuxolimab. The gene calls are TRBV7-9 and TRBJ1-5; D gene ambiguous. This TCR derives from an adult with an advanced solid tumor such as melanoma, head and neck, liver or kidney cancer. DNA for the CDR3: TGTGCCAGCAGCTTAGCCGTAGGGAGCAATCAGCCCCAGCATTTT. It codes for CASSLAVGSNQPQHF.